The sequence of this TCR beta chain was determined in a study of cytomegalovirus exposure and HLA in healthy donors. The PCR used 60 Vbeta and 13 Jbeta primers. Measured with immunoSEQ multiplex PCR; TCRdb has only the in-frame clones, and not every one. Among 100,000 to 120,000 clones listed, 70% to 75% were seen once. This clone was recorded a few times. This TCR was recovered from a man aged 35 to 55 in good health and CMV-seronegative. Specimen: PBMCs.

The CDR3 DNA reads TGTGCCAGCAGTTTAGAGGCAGCATCCTACGAGCAGTACTTC. Protein sequence: CASSLEAASYEQYF. The chain recombines TRBV27 with TRBJ2-7, with no clear D. V lost 2 bases, J lost 1 base, and 9 bases lay in between. Germline V gene lookup returns CDR1 MNHEY and CDR2 SMNVEV (reference sequence). CDR3 length equals 14 residues.